One sample yielded the 29 T cell receptor beta chains listed below, sequenced in a study of blood T cell repertoires in COVID-19. This table comes from immunoSEQ multiplex PCR, and its TCRdb copy is limited to in-frame clones, with some not included. In the table there are 60,000 or so clones, 65% to 90% of which are singletons. The specimen sequenced was peripheral blood. Every receptor here comes from a human donor in a cohort sampled during active COVID-19.

This chain joins TRBV10-2 and TRBJ2-5, with D tentatively TRBD2 (6 bases). The CDR3 runs 15 residues. CDR1 and CDR2 (germline): WSHSY, SAAADI. Trimming removed 6 bases at V and 0 bases at J, with 14 bases between. This CDR3 reads CASRGLSRYQETQYF. DNA for the CDR3: TGCGCCAGCAGGGGACTCTCGCGGTACCAAGAGACCCAGTACTTC.

V and J are TRBV24-1 and TRBJ2-5; no clear D. This CDR3 has 14 residues. The germline V gene encodes CDR1 KGHDR and CDR2 SFDVKD. V lost 2 bases and J 0 bases, leaving 6 bases between the germline ends. CDR3 residues: CATSDSVYQETQYF. In DNA form, the CDR3 reads TGTGCCACCAGTGATTCGGTGTACCAAGAGACCCAGTACTTC.

The chain is built from TRBV7-8 and TRBJ1-2, with 7 bases that match TRBD1. The V gene end was trimmed by 4 bases and the J gene end by 7 bases; junction bases not matched to a gene: 15. The CDR3 sequence is 16 residues long. Germline CDR1 and CDR2: SGHVS and FQNEAQ. CDR3 region: CASSSAFSPGQPGYTF. Written as DNA, the CDR3 is TGTGCCAGCAGCTCAGCTTTCTCGCCGGGACAGCCTGGCTACACCTTC.

The genes are TRBV29-1 and TRBJ1-1; D ambiguous. The CDR3 length is 13 residues. Between the trimmed V and J ends, which lost 5 bases and 3 bases, there was a span of 13 bases. The germline CDR1 and CDR2 sequences are SQVTM and ANQGSEA. CDR3 protein: CSVIQSSYTEAFF. In DNA, the CDR3 is TGCAGCGTTATACAGAGTAGTTACACTGAAGCTTTCTTT.

The rearrangement links TRBV15 to TRBJ1-6, with D hard to call. This CDR3 has 13 residues. Trimming pared 3 bases from V and 8 bases from J, leaving 8 bases between. The germline V gene has CDR1 LNHNV and CDR2 YYDKDF (reference sequence). CDR3 region: CATSRTTDSPLHF. CDR3 DNA sequence: TGTGCCACCAGCAGGACCACAGATTCACCCCTCCACTTT.

The chain combines TRBV7-9 with TRBJ2-3; D is undetermined. CDR3 length: 13 residues. V lost 5 bases to trimming and J lost 5 bases, with 11 bases between them. Germline CDR1 is SEHNR and CDR2 is FQNEAQ (reference sequence). CDR3 in amino acids: CASSPRSEDTQYF. The CDR3 DNA sequence: TGTGCCAGCAGCCCCCGTAGTGAAGATACGCAGTATTTT.

V usage is TRBV20-1 and J usage is TRBJ1-2; TRBD1 is a possible D gene (5 bases). The V gene's germline CDR1 is DFQATT and CDR2 SNEGSKA (reference sequence). Trimming pared 3 bases from V and 4 bases from J, leaving 9 bases between. This CDR3 has 12 residues. This CDR3 is CSASGGVYGYTF. The DNA of the CDR3 is TGCAGTGCTAGTGGGGGGGTCTATGGCTACACCTTC.

The genes are TRBV6-5 and TRBJ2-7; 10 bases agree with TRBD1. Trimming cost V 6 bases and J 9 bases; bases outside gene matches: 5. Per the germline V gene, CDR1 is MNHEY and CDR2 is SVGAGI. This CDR3 comprises 12 residues. For the CDR3, the DNA is TGTGCCAGCAGGGGGACAGGGGCGCGGCAGTACTTC. Translating gives CASRGTGARQYF.

The rearrangement links TRBV3-1 (or the pseudogene TRBV3-2) to TRBJ2-5, with TRBD2 as a possible D gene (6 bases). Germline V CDR1 and CDR2: LGHDT, YNNKEL (reference sequence). V was trimmed by 6 bases and J by 2 bases, leaving 16 bases between them. The CDR3 runs 15 residues. CDR3 in amino acids: CASSQGTGGQETQYF. Here the CDR3 DNA reads TGTGCCAGCAGTCAGGGTACCGGGGGACAAGAGACCCAGTACTTC.

This chain uses TRBV3-1 (or the pseudogene TRBV3-2) with TRBJ2-7; 7 nucleotides match TRBD2. CDR3 size: 12 residues. Looked up from germline, CDR1 is LGHDT and CDR2 is YNNKEL (reference sequence). V trimming: 4 bases; J trimming: 3 bases; junction bases outside the gene matches: 0. Here the CDR3 reads CASSRDYYEQYF. The DNA of the CDR3 is TGTGCCAGCAGCCGGGACTACTACGAGCAGTACTTC.

The chain employs TRBV24-1 and TRBJ2-2; D gene ambiguous. Germline V gives CDR1 KGHDR, CDR2 SFDVKD. V was trimmed by 2 bases and J by 5 bases, leaving 8 bases between them. The CDR3 is made up of 14 amino acids. CDR3 protein: CATSDSDFTGELFF. DNA for the CDR3: TGTGCCACCAGTGATTCAGATTTTACCGGGGAGCTGTTTTTT.

This sequence joins TRBV10-3 and TRBJ2-1; D is possibly TRBD2 (5 bases). Per germline, CDR1 ENHRY and CDR2 SYGVKD. The CDR3 is made up of 13 amino acids. V was trimmed by 10 bases and J by 8 bases, leaving 18 bases between them. The CDR3 bases are TGTGCCACCTGGACTGATGTAGCCGATGAGCAGTTCTTC. Its translation is CATWTDVADEQFF.

This clone has just one count. For the CDR3, the DNA is TGTGCCAGCTCACCACCGTTGATGACGCAGGCCTCTAGCACAGATACGCAGTATTTT. Translation: CASSPPLMTQASSTDTQYF. The gene calls are TRBV18 and TRBJ2-3; unclear D gene. V lost 0 bases and J lost 0, with 19 bases in between. Per the germline V gene, CDR1 is KGHSH and CDR2 is LQKENI. The CDR3 is 19 amino acids.

The rearrangement links TRBV7-9 to TRBJ1-2; D might be TRBD1 (6 bases). The CDR3 contains 18 residues. Trimming pared 2 bases from V and 4 bases from J, leaving 23 bases between. Per germline, CDR1 SEHNR and CDR2 FQNEAQ (reference sequence). The CDR3 is CASSLFGRNRAHIYGYTF. CDR3 bases: TGTGCCAGCAGCTTATTTGGAAGGAACAGGGCGCACATCTATGGCTACACCTTC. Full variable domain (outside the CDR3, taken from reference TRBV7-9 and TRBJ1-2): DTGVSQNPRHKITKRGQNVTFRCDPISEHNRLYWYRQTLGQGPEFLTYFQNEAQLEKSRLLSDRFSAERPKGSFSTLEIQRTEQGDSAMYLCASSLFGRNRAHIYGYTFGSGTRLTVV.

The chain links TRBV5-4 to TRBJ2-7, with TRBD1 identical over 8 bases. Losses at the gene ends were 5 bases for V and 0 bases for J; bases not matched to a gene: 7. This CDR3 is built from 15 residues. Germline-derived CDR1 and CDR2 are SGHNT and YYREEE (reference sequence). This chain's CDR3 is CASRGQDQSSYEQYF. CDR3 sequence (DNA): TGTGCCAGCAGGGGACAGGACCAGAGCTCCTACGAGCAGTACTTC.

V usage is TRBV19 and J usage is TRBJ2-7; 9 nucleotides agree with TRBD1. The CDR3 extends over 16 amino acids. Looked up from germline, CDR1 is LNHDA and CDR2 is SQIVND (reference sequence). J was trimmed by 0 bases and V by 2 bases; bases with no gene match: 5. CDR3 nucleotides: TGTGCCAGTAGTATACAGGGGACAGGGAGCTCCTACGAGCAGTACTTC. This encodes CASSIQGTGSSYEQYF.

The chain carries TRBV9 and TRBJ2-7; 10 bases are a match to TRBD2. The CDR3 spans 17 residues. Per the germline V gene, CDR1 is SGDLS and CDR2 is YYNGEE. V lost 4 bases and J lost 4; bases outside the gene matches: 14. CDR3 in DNA: TGTGCCAGCAGCCGTGGCCCCCTAAGCGGGGGGGAATACGAGCAGTACTTC. Encoded protein: CASSRGPLSGGEYEQYF.

CDR3 sequence: CAIGPGGDTQYF. CDR3 coding DNA: TGTGCCATCGGCCCAGGAGGCGATACGCAGTATTTT. The genes are TRBV10-3 and TRBJ2-3, with D possibly TRBD2 on 5 matching bases. The CDR3 is 12 amino acids. Per germline, CDR1 ENHRY and CDR2 SYGVKD. The germline V and J ends were trimmed by 8 bases and 6 bases, with 12 bases remaining between them.

Written as DNA, the CDR3 is TGCGCCAGCAGCGCCTCAGGAGGGGATCAGCCCCAGCATTTT. This encodes CASSASGGDQPQHF. The chain uses TRBV5-1 and TRBJ1-5; tentatively, D is TRBD1 (5 bases). CDR1 and CDR2 from the germline V gene are SGHRS and YFSETQ. This CDR3 has 14 residues. V lost 4 bases and J lost 5, with 13 bases in between.

J is TRBJ2-3 and V is TRBV6-2 or TRBV6-3, with a tentative D call TRBD1 (6 bases). CDR1 is MNHEY and CDR2 is SVGEGT in the germline V gene. The CDR3 length is 14 residues. V lost 7 bases and J lost 4, with 15 bases in between. This chain's CDR3 is CASIPGATPDTQYF. CDR3 coding DNA: TGTGCCAGCATCCCAGGGGCCACTCCAGATACGCAGTATTTT.

The rearrangement joins TRBV29-1 to TRBJ1-1; D perhaps matches TRBD1 (6 bases). Trimming took 0 bases from V and 0 from J, leaving 11 bases between them. The CDR3 has 15 amino acids. Germline V gives CDR1 SQVTM, CDR2 ANQGSEA. The CDR3, as DNA: TGCAGCGTTGAAGAAACGACAGGATTGAACACTGAAGCTTTCTTT. It is translated as CSVEETTGLNTEAFF.

The chain carries TRBV11-3 and TRBJ1-4, with 7 bases matching TRBD1. CDR1 and CDR2 from the germline V gene are SGHNT and YENEEA. With V trimmed by 0 bases and J by 8 bases, 18 bases remained unmatched. This CDR3 region has 19 residues. CDR3 coding DNA: TGTGCCAGCAGCTTAGATCGTTTCTCGGGACAGACACAGAAGGAAAAACTGTTTTTT. This codes for CASSLDRFSGQTQKEKLFF.

There are a few counts of this clone. The DNA for the CDR3 is TGTGCCAGCAGCCCCCGTTGGGGTAGCGATCAAGAGACCCAGTACTTC. Translating gives CASSPRWGSDQETQYF. The rearrangement uses TRBV9 and TRBJ2-5, with D maybe TRBD2 (5 bases). This CDR3 contains 16 residues. V was clipped by 4 bases and J by 2 bases, with 18 bases between them. Per the germline V gene, CDR1 is SGDLS and CDR2 is YYNGEE.

This clone was counted a single time. The chain recombines TRBV7-4 with TRBJ2-1; 10 nucleotides agree with TRBD2. Germline assignment: CDR1 SGHVT and CDR2 SQSDAQ. Trimming took 6 bases from V and 0 from J; bases not matched to a gene: 14. This CDR3 contains 19 residues. CDR3 amino acids: CASRSVAGGPLSSYNEQFF. The CDR3 DNA reads TGTGCCAGCAGGTCCGTAGCGGGGGGACCCTTGAGCTCCTACAATGAGCAGTTCTTC.

The chain employs TRBV7-9 and TRBJ2-7; weak D call: TRBD1 (6 bases). CDR3 length: 12 residues. The ends were cut back, 1 base at V and 7 bases at J, with 8 bases in the middle. Germline V gives CDR1 SEHNR, CDR2 FQNEAQ (reference sequence). The CDR3 sequence: CASSLGGREQYF. CDR3 nucleotide sequence: TGTGCCAGCAGCTTAGGGGGGCGAGAGCAGTACTTC.

This clone was counted at least ten times. The rearrangement joins TRBV29-1 to TRBJ1-5, with TRBD1 identical over 8 bases. The length of the CDR3 is 13 residues. The V gene end was trimmed by 7 bases and the J gene end by 4 bases; junction bases not matched to a gene: 6. Looked up from germline, CDR1 is SQVTM and CDR2 is ANQGSEA. CDR3 sequence: CSATTGVNQPQHF. The CDR3 DNA follows: TGCAGCGCTACGACAGGGGTGAATCAGCCCCAGCATTTT. Full variable domain (missing parts from reference TRBV29-1 and TRBJ1-5): SAVISQKPSRDICQRGTSLTIQCQVDSQVTMMFWYRQQPGQSLTLIATANQGSEATYESGFVIDKFPISRPNLTFSTLTVSNMSPEDSSIYLCSATTGVNQPQHFGDGTRLSIL.

The rearrangement joins TRBV5-1 to TRBJ1-2, with 8 nucleotides matching TRBD1. This CDR3 contains 14 residues. Germline CDR1 is SGHRS and CDR2 is YFSETQ. J gave up 8 bases and V 0 bases, and 6 bases lay outside the gene matches. The DNA for the CDR3 is TGCGCCAGCAGCTTGGCGGGGACAGGAGGGGGCTACACCTTC. Its protein product is CASSLAGTGGGYTF. Full variable domain (rest looked up from reference TRBV5-1 and TRBJ1-2): KAGVTQTPRYLIKTRGQQVTLSCSPISGHRSVSWYQQTPGQGLQFLFEYFSETQRNKGNFPGRFSGRQFSNSRSEMNVSTLELGDSALYLCASSLAGTGGGYTFGSGTRLTVV.

V gene TRBV6-5 combines with J gene TRBJ1-2, with TRBD1 identical over 8 bases. The V gene's germline CDR1 is MNHEY and CDR2 SVGAGI. This CDR3 is 12 amino acids long. V dropped 6 bases and J dropped 8; count of bases not matched to a gene: 5. In nucleotides, the CDR3 is TGTGCCAGCAGGCAGGGGGCGGGGGGCTACACCTTC. Amino acid sequence: CASRQGAGGYTF.

V and J are TRBV27 and TRBJ1-2; 7 bases agree with TRBD1. The ends lost 8 bases at V and 5 bases at J; junction bases unmatched: 11. The CDR3 extends over 14 amino acids. Germline-derived CDR1 and CDR2 are MNHEY and SMNVEV (reference sequence). The CDR3 loop reads CASAKPGQTYGYTF. The CDR3 region has the DNA TGTGCCAGCGCCAAGCCGGGACAGACTTATGGCTACACCTTC.